The rows below give T cell receptor beta chains drawn from one sample of a study of blood T cell repertoires in COVID-19. Clones were sequenced by immunoSEQ multiplex PCR, and TCRdb holds only the in-frame ones, with some missing. Among 200,000 to 300,000 clones listed, 86% were seen once. The specimen sequenced was PBMCs or T cells enriched from blood (not recorded which). Receptors originate from a man in his forties who had recovered from COVID-19. CDR3s include the opening cysteine and the closing phenylalanine or tryptophan. D genes are given only for firm matches. Clone size is stated in some rows and not others, as once, few, many or a class when expanded.

TRBV10-3	TRBD1	TRBJ1-1	once	CAISGRGLDTEAFF	TGTGCCATCAGTGGGAGGGGGCTGGACACTGAAGCTTTCTTT
TRBV11-2	.	TRBJ2-7	.	CASSLTEFTYEQYF	TGTGCCAGCAGCTTGACAGAGTTCACCTACGAGCAGTACTTC
TRBV28	TRBD1	TRBJ2-2	once	CASSTSGQGYTGELFF	TGTGCCAGCAGTACCTCGGGACAGGGGTACACCGGGGAGCTGTTTTTT
TRBV5-1	.	TRBJ2-7	.	CASSFEVGRPPVSYEQYF	TGCGCCAGCAGCTTTGAAGTTGGCAGGCCACCCGTCTCCTACGAGCAGTACTTC
TRBV28	TRBD2	TRBJ2-7	.	CATGTSDSYEQYF	TGTGCCACCGGGACTAGCGACTCCTACGAGCAGTACTTC
TRBV11-1	.	TRBJ1-1	.	CASSLGSPGTEAFF	TGTGCCAGCAGCCTAGGGAGCCCCGGCACTGAAGCTTTCTTT
TRBV27	TRBD2	TRBJ2-6	.	CASSPTVRLAGGSGANVLTF	TGTGCCAGCAGTCCAACCGTTAGACTAGCGGGAGGCTCTGGGGCCAACGTCCTGACTTTC
TRBV27	.	TRBJ1-4	.	CASSLLVGGASNEKLFF	TGTGCCAGCAGTTTATTAGTGGGTGGAGCTTCTAATGAAAAACTGTTTTTT
TRBV11-2	.	TRBJ2-2	.	CASSFRRVVDMNTGELFF	TGTGCCAGCAGCTTCCGCAGGGTGGTCGATATGAACACCGGGGAGCTGTTTTTT
TRBV11-3	.	TRBJ2-3	.	CASSLSRDTQYF	TGTGCCAGCAGCCTCTCGCGGGATACGCAGTATTTT
TRBV19	.	TRBJ2-7	.	CASSQRTKDEQYF	TGTGCCAGTAGCCAACGAACAAAAGACGAGCAGTACTTC
TRBV19	.	TRBJ1-4	.	CASTTAIGEKLFF	TGTGCCAGTACTACCGCCATCGGGGAAAAACTGTTTTTT
TRBV7-6	.	TRBJ2-5	.	CASSTPEGQETQYF	TGTGCCAGCAGCACACCGGAGGGCCAAGAGACCCAGTACTTC
TRBV24-1	.	TRBJ2-3	.	CATSDLTGKADTQYF	TGTGCCACCAGTGATTTGACAGGGAAGGCAGATACGCAGTATTTT
TRBV24-1	TRBD2	TRBJ2-1	.	CATSDHTGTSGRYNEQFF	TGTGCCACCAGTGATCACACCGGGACTAGCGGGCGGTACAATGAGCAGTTCTTC
TRBV30	TRBD1	TRBJ2-2	.	CAWSYRGNTGELFF	TGTGCCTGGAGCTACAGGGGTAACACCGGGGAGCTGTTTTTT
TRBV7-9	.	TRBJ1-6	.	CASSLFRSPLHF	TGTGCCAGCAGCTTATTTCGGTCACCCCTCCACTTT
TRBV5-6	TRBD1	TRBJ2-7	.	CASSFFLGQGIEQYF	TGTGCCAGCAGCTTCTTTTTGGGACAGGGTATCGAGCAGTACTTC
TRBV5-1	.	TRBJ2-1	once	CASSVTGRRSYNEQFF	TGCGCCAGCAGCGTAACAGGGCGGAGATCCTACAATGAGCAGTTCTTC
TRBV5-1	.	TRBJ2-5	.	CASSFDIQETQYF	TGCGCCAGCAGCTTTGACATCCAAGAGACCCAGTACTTC
TRBV18	.	TRBJ1-5	few	CASSGTNSNQPQHF	TGTGCCAGCTCAGGGACAAACAGCAATCAGCCCCAGCATTTT
TRBV28	TRBD1	TRBJ2-4	.	CASSFQQGGNIQYF	TGTGCCAGCAGTTTTCAACAGGGGGGAAACATTCAGTACTTC
TRBV6-2/TRBV6-3	TRBD1	TRBJ1-2	.	CASSYGTGENLYGYTF	TGTGCCAGCAGTTACGGTACAGGGGAAAATTTGTATGGCTACACCTTC
TRBV5-1	.	TRBJ1-4	.	CASSVQAFGEKLFF	TGCGCCAGCAGCGTACAGGCGTTCGGTGAAAAACTGTTTTTT
TRBV25-1	.	TRBJ2-5	.	CASSSAGRETQYF	TGTGCCAGCAGCTCGGCGGGGAGGGAGACCCAGTACTTC
TRBV5-5	.	TRBJ1-5	.	CASSLTLGGLQPQHF	TGTGCCAGCAGCTTGACTCTTGGGGGGTTGCAGCCCCAGCATTTT
TRBV19	TRBD1	TRBJ2-5	.	CASSGQGDGETQYF	TGTGCCAGTAGTGGACAGGGGGACGGGGAGACCCAGTACTTC
TRBV5-1	TRBD1	TRBJ2-3	.	CASSLQGAGTDTQYF	TGCGCCAGCAGCTTGCAGGGGGCCGGCACAGATACGCAGTATTTT
TRBV29-1	TRBD1	TRBJ1-1	.	CSVADRGRDTEAFF	TGCAGCGTTGCGGACAGGGGTAGGGACACTGAAGCTTTCTTT
TRBV19	TRBD2	TRBJ2-3	.	CASSMEGGHTDTQYF	TGTGCCAGTAGTATGGAGGGAGGGCACACAGATACGCAGTATTTT
TRBV5-1	.	TRBJ1-4	once	CASSGTSSTNEKLFF	TGCGCCAGCAGCGGGACAAGTTCAACTAATGAAAAACTGTTTTTT
TRBV3-1/TRBV3-2	.	TRBJ2-5	once	CASSPFLGAGQETQYF	TGTGCCAGCAGCCCCTTTCTGGGGGCGGGTCAAGAGACCCAGTACTTC
TRBV5-5	TRBD1	TRBJ2-5	.	CASSYQRGQGETQYF	TGTGCCAGCAGCTACCAAAGGGGGCAGGGGGAGACCCAGTACTTC
TRBV20-1	.	TRBJ2-3	few	CSASVTGTDTQYF	TGCAGTGCTAGTGTGACTGGCACAGATACGCAGTATTTT
TRBV21-1	.	TRBJ2-7	.	CASSKATGYLDEQYF	TGTGCCAGCAGCAAAGCGACAGGGTACCTCGACGAGCAGTACTTC
TRBV7-3	TRBD1	TRBJ1-2	.	CASSSGQGASGYTF	TGTGCCAGCAGCTCAGGACAGGGGGCTAGTGGCTACACCTTC
TRBV5-5	.	TRBJ2-3	once	CASSLYLASTDTQYF	TGTGCCAGCAGCTTGTACCTAGCTAGCACAGATACGCAGTATTTT
TRBV28	.	TRBJ2-3	.	CASSPPSTDTQYF	TGTGCCAGCAGTCCTCCGAGCACAGATACGCAGTATTTT
TRBV5-6	TRBD1	TRBJ1-4	.	CASSLGGQGSNEKLFF	TGTGCCAGCAGCTTGGGGGGACAGGGTTCCAATGAAAAACTGTTTTTT
TRBV6-5	.	TRBJ1-2	.	CASSERAGYGYTF	TGTGCCAGCAGCGAGAGGGCGGGATATGGCTACACCTTC
TRBV25-1	.	TRBJ2-5	.	CASSEYWGHREETQYF	TGTGCCAGCAGTGAATATTGGGGCCATCGTGAAGAGACCCAGTACTTC
TRBV5-1	.	TRBJ2-1	.	CASSFALGEQFF	TGCGCCAGCAGCTTTGCGCTCGGTGAGCAGTTCTTC
TRBV11-1	.	TRBJ2-5	.	CASSSSWPPETQYF	TGTGCCAGCAGCTCCTCCTGGCCCCCAGAGACCCAGTACTTC
TRBV5-1	TRBD2	TRBJ2-3	.	CASSLGLAVPDTQYF	TGCGCCAGCAGCTTGGGACTAGCGGTGCCGGATACGCAGTATTTT
TRBV18	TRBD1	TRBJ1-1	.	CASSPFSRQGDTEAFF	TGTGCCAGCTCACCATTTAGCCGACAGGGGGACACTGAAGCTTTCTTT
TRBV13	TRBD2	TRBJ2-7	.	CASSLGVAGSSYEQYF	TGTGCCAGCAGCTTAGGAGTAGCGGGGAGCTCCTACGAGCAGTACTTC
TRBV28	.	TRBJ2-1	once	CASSFSGAGNNEQFF	TGTGCCAGCAGTTTCTCGGGAGCTGGAAACAATGAGCAGTTCTTC
TRBV7-2	TRBD1	TRBJ2-7	.	CASTPTGGFYEQYF	TGTGCCAGCACCCCGACAGGGGGGTTCTACGAGCAGTACTTC
TRBV5-4	TRBD2	TRBJ2-1	.	CASSLEVLADYNEQFF	TGTGCCAGCAGCTTGGAGGTCCTAGCGGATTACAATGAGCAGTTCTTC
TRBV5-4	TRBD2	TRBJ2-3	once	CASSLFSGGNTQYF	TGTGCCAGCAGCTTGTTTAGCGGGGGGAATACGCAGTATTTT
TRBV5-1	.	TRBJ2-3	.	CASSSDSYTQYF	TGCGCCAGCAGCTCCGACAGTTATACGCAGTATTTT
TRBV2	TRBD1	TRBJ2-7	.	CASSGDRGGEQYF	TGTGCCAGCAGTGGGGACAGGGGTGGAGAGCAGTACTTC
TRBV4-3	.	TRBJ2-1	.	CASSQDRGPPYNEQFF	TGCGCCAGCAGCCAAGATCGAGGGCCACCCTACAATGAGCAGTTCTTC
TRBV5-8	TRBD1	TRBJ1-1	.	CASRWDRGIVSEAFF	TGTGCCAGCAGATGGGACAGGGGAATAGTTAGTGAAGCTTTCTTT